Listed below are T cell receptor beta chains from one sample, sequenced in a study of cytomegalovirus exposure and HLA in healthy donors. Data came from immunoSEQ multiplex PCR; TCRdb stores just in-frame clones and leaves some out. The table records about 200,000 clones, around nine tenths of them present only once. The sequencing input was PBMCs. The receptors shown here come from a woman in her twenties or thirties in good health and CMV-seronegative. Both conserved end residues are part of each CDR3. The D gene is left open where the match is weak. The listing skips clone size in some rows; elsewhere it reads once, few, many or a size class.

TRBV4-1	TRBD2	-	TRBJ2-1	CASSFPSGRGDEQFF	TGCGCCAGCAGCTTCCCTAGCGGGAGAGGCGATGAGCAGTTCTTC
TRBV6-1	TRBD1	-	TRBJ1-1	CASSSNRGGRTEAFF	TGTGCCAGCAGCTCTAATAGAGGGGGCAGGACTGAAGCTTTCTTT
TRBV6-5	TRBD1	-	TRBJ2-7	CASSVRQGANEQYF	TGTGCCAGCAGTGTCAGACAGGGGGCCAACGAGCAGTACTTC
TRBV2	-	-	TRBJ2-3	CASSEGISTDTQYF	TGTGCCAGCAGTGAGGGCATCAGCACAGATACGCAGTATTTT
TRBV29-1	TRBD2	-	TRBJ2-5	CSGGRAGETQYF	TGCAGTGGCGGGAGGGCCGGGGAGACCCAGTACTTC
TRBV27	-	-	TRBJ2-7	CASSYQGPRGEQYF	TGTGCCAGCAGTTATCAGGGGCCCAGAGGGGAGCAGTACTTC
TRBV14	-	-	TRBJ1-1	CASSPAQGGGTEAFF	TGTGCCAGCAGCCCTGCCCAGGGCGGGGGTACTGAAGCTTTCTTT
TRBV13	TRBD1	-	TRBJ1-3	CASSLAPYRGSGNTIYF	TGTGCCAGCAGCTTAGCCCCCTACAGGGGCTCTGGAAACACCATATATTTT
TRBV6-5	TRBD1	-	TRBJ2-7	CASSRTGSLAYEQYF	TGTGCCAGCAGTAGGACAGGGTCTTTGGCCTACGAGCAGTACTTC
TRBV6-6	-	-	TRBJ2-7	CASSYLAGSSYEQYF	TGTGCCAGCAGTTACCTCGCGGGGAGCTCCTACGAGCAGTACTTC
TRBV4-1	-	-	TRBJ2-1	CASSQDPGIYNEQFF	TGCGCCAGCAGCCAAGATCCGGGAATATACAATGAGCAGTTCTTC
TRBV21-1	-	-	TRBJ1-1	CASLGQGRDTEAFF	TGTGCCAGCCTGGGACAGGGAAGGGACACTGAAGCTTTCTTT
TRBV20-1	-	-	TRBJ1-2	CSGLGGVGYTF	TGCAGTGGTTTGGGGGGGGTTGGCTACACCTTC
TRBV9	TRBD2	-	TRBJ2-1	CASSTRRGGTYNEQFF	TGTGCCAGCAGTACCCGGCGGGGGGGGACCTACAATGAGCAGTTCTTC
TRBV13	-	-	TRBJ1-3	CASSFFRNTIYF	TGTGCCAGCAGCTTCTTTAGAAACACCATATATTTT
TRBV5-4	-	-	TRBJ1-1	CASSLPRTAGDTEAFF	TGTGCCAGCAGCTTACCGCGGACGGCGGGTGACACTGAAGCTTTCTTT
TRBV14	-	-	TRBJ2-1	CASSQVNRAREQFF	TGTGCCAGCAGCCAAGTAAACAGGGCTCGTGAGCAGTTCTTC
TRBV7-8	-	-	TRBJ2-7	CASSDLADEQYF	TGTGCCAGCAGCGATTTAGCGGACGAGCAGTACTTC
TRBV6-1	-	-	TRBJ1-2	CASTSGEGVYGYTF	TGTGCCAGCACCTCAGGTGAAGGGGTCTATGGCTACACCTTC
TRBV9	-	-	TRBJ2-6	CASSVVSGANVLTF	TGTGCCAGCAGCGTAGTGAGCGGGGCCAACGTCCTGACTTTC
TRBV6-1	-	-	TRBJ2-7	CASSPTGDKSYEQYF	TGTGCCAGCAGTCCTACCGGGGACAAGTCCTACGAGCAGTACTTC
TRBV9	-	-	TRBJ2-2	CASSPRSDGELFF	TGTGCCAGCAGCCCCAGATCTGACGGGGAGCTGTTTTTT
TRBV5-1	TRBD1	-	TRBJ2-5	CASSLGTGGWETQYF	TGCGCCAGCAGCCTAGGGACAGGGGGCTGGGAGACCCAGTACTTC
TRBV6-1	TRBD1	-	TRBJ1-5	CASRETGDDQPQHF	TGTGCCAGCAGGGAAACAGGGGACGATCAGCCCCAGCATTTT
TRBV10-3	-	-	TRBJ2-3	CAISESGGSTDTQYF	TGTGCCATCAGTGAGTCGGGGGGTAGCACAGATACGCAGTATTTT
TRBV9	-	-	TRBJ2-2	CASSVQNTGELFF	TGTGCCAGCAGCGTACAGAACACCGGGGAGCTGTTTTTT
TRBV28	-	-	TRBJ2-1	CASSLGPEQFF	TGTGCCAGCAGTTTGGGCCCTGAGCAGTTCTTC
TRBV5-1	TRBD1	-	TRBJ2-2	CASSFQDRERGELFF	TGCGCCAGCAGCTTCCAAGACAGGGAACGGGGGGAGCTGTTTTTT
TRBV2	-	-	TRBJ1-1	CASSAQGFDTEAFF	TGTGCCAGCAGTGCACAGGGTTTTGACACTGAAGCTTTCTTT
TRBV6-6	-	-	TRBJ1-2	CASSHRQIGGYTF	TGTGCCAGCAGCCATCGACAGATCGGTGGCTACACCTTC
TRBV18	TRBD1	-	TRBJ1-4	CASSTGQAATNEKLFF	TGTGCCAGCTCAACGGGACAGGCGGCAACTAATGAAAAACTGTTTTTT
TRBV29-1	TRBD2	-	TRBJ2-3	CSVELAGVGSDTQYF	TGCAGCGTTGAATTAGCGGGGGTAGGATCAGATACGCAGTATTTT
TRBV10-3	-	-	TRBJ1-2	CAISELGDNYGYTF	TGTGCCATCAGCGAGTTAGGGGATAACTATGGCTACACCTTC
TRBV28	-	-	TRBJ1-1	CASRLLNTEAFF	TGTGCCAGCAGACTACTAAACACTGAAGCTTTCTTT
TRBV28	-	-	TRBJ1-5	CASSLRFSHQPQHF	TGTGCCAGCAGTTTACGTTTCAGTCATCAGCCCCAGCATTTT
TRBV7-9	-	-	TRBJ2-7	CASSLGYPDSDFAYEQYF	TGTGCCAGCAGCTTAGGTTACCCGGACAGCGACTTCGCTTACGAGCAGTACTTC
TRBV5-4	-	-	TRBJ1-2	CASSQGLWASYGYTF	TGTGCCAGCAGCCAGGGACTCTGGGCCAGCTATGGCTACACCTTC
TRBV29-1	TRBD1	-	TRBJ1-1	CSVVPRTGEAFF	TGCAGCGTTGTTCCCCGGACAGGGGAAGCTTTCTTT
TRBV19	-	-	TRBJ2-4	CASSIVEASPIAKNIQYF	TGTGCCAGTAGTATAGTTGAGGCGTCCCCAATAGCCAAAAACATTCAGTACTTC
TRBV27	-	-	TRBJ2-7	CASRNQGSYEQYF	TGTGCCAGCAGAAATCAGGGGAGCTACGAGCAGTACTTC
TRBV28	-	once	TRBJ2-1	CASSFRTPYNEQFF	TGTGCCAGCAGTTTTAGGACTCCGTACAATGAGCAGTTCTTC
TRBV7-9	-	-	TRBJ2-1	CASSPDLSRAGYNEQFF	TGTGCCAGCAGCCCCGACCTGTCCCGGGCGGGCTACAATGAGCAGTTCTTC
TRBV5-1	TRBD2	-	TRBJ2-2	CASSTGLAGIGELFF	TGCGCCAGCAGCACCGGACTAGCGGGAATCGGGGAGCTGTTTTTT
TRBV6-1	TRBD1	-	TRBJ2-1	CASSAAGQGFNEQFF	TGTGCCAGCAGTGCGGCGGGACAGGGGTTCAATGAGCAGTTCTTC
TRBV28	TRBD1	-	TRBJ2-7	CASSLGDSPYEQYF	TGTGCCAGCAGTTTAGGGGACAGCCCCTACGAGCAGTACTTC